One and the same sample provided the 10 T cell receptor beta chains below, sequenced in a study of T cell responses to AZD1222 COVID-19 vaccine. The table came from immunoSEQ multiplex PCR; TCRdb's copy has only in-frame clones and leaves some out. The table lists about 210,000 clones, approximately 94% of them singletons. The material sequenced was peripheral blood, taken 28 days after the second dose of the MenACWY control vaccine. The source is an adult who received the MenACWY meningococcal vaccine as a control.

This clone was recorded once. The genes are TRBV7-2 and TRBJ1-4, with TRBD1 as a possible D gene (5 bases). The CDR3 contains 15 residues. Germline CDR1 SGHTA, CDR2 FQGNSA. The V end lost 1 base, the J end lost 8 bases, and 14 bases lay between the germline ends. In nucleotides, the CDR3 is TGTGCCAGCAGCTTAGTAGCGGGCCGGGGGGAAAAACTGTTTTTT. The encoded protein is CASSLVAGRGEKLFF.

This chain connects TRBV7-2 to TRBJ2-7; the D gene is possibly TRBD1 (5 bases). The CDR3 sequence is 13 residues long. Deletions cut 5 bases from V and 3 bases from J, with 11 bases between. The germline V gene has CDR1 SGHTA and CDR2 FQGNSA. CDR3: CASSHRRDYEQYF. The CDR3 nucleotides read TGTGCCAGCAGCCACCGCAGGGACTACGAGCAGTACTTC.

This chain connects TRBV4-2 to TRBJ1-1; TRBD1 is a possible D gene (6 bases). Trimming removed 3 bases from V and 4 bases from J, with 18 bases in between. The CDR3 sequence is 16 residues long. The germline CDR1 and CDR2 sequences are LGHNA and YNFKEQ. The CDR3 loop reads CASSQAHREVSTEAFF. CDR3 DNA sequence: TGTGCCAGCAGCCAGGCCCACAGGGAGGTCAGCACTGAAGCTTTCTTT.

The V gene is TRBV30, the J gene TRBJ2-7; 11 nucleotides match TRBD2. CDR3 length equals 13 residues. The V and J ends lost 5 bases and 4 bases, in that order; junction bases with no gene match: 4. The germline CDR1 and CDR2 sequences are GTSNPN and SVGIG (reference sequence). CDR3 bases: TGTGCCTGGCCTAGCGGGAGGAAGTACGAGCAGTACTTC. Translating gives CAWPSGRKYEQYF.

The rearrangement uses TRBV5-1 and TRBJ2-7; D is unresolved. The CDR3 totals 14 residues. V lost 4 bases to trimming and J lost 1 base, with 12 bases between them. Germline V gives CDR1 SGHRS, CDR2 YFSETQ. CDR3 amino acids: CASSASGYSYEQYF. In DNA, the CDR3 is TGCGCCAGCAGCGCGTCCGGGTATTCCTACGAGCAGTACTTC.

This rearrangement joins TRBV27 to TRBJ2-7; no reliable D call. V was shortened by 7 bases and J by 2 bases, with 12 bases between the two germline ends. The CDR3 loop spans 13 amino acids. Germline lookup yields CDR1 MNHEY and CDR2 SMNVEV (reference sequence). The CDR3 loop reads CASTVRYPYEQYF. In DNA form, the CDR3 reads TGTGCCAGCACTGTCAGGTATCCCTACGAGCAGTACTTC.

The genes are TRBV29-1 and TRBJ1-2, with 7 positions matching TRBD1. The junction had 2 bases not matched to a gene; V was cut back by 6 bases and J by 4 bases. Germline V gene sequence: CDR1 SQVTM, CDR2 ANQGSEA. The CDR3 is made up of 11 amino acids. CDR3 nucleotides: TGCAGCGTAGGACAGGTCTATGGCTACACCTTC. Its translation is CSVGQVYGYTF.

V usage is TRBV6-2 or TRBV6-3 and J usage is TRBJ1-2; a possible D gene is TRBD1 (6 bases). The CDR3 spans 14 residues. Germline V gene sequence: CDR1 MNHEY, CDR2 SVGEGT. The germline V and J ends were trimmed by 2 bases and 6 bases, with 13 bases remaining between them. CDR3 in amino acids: CASSYPGTLDGYTF. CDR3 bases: TGTGCCAGCAGTTACCCCGGGACACTCGATGGCTACACCTTC.

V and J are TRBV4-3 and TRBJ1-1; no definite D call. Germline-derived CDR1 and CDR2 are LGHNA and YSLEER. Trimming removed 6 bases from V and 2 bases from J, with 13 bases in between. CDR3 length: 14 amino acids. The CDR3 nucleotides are TGCGCCAGCAGATTCGACGGAAGAAACACTGAAGCTTTCTTT. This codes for CASRFDGRNTEAFF.

This chain's CDR3 is CASRLAGLVSYNEQFF. The CDR3 nucleotides are TGTGCCAGTAGACTAGCGGGACTAGTCTCCTACAATGAGCAGTTCTTC. The rearrangement uses TRBV27 and TRBJ2-1; 11 nucleotides match TRBD2. V was clipped by 9 bases and J by 0 bases; unmatched bases: 7. The CDR3 has 16 amino acids. Germline loops: CDR1 MNHEY, CDR2 SMNVEV (reference sequence).